A single sample is the source of the 22 T cell receptor beta chains below, sequenced in a study of blood T cells in healthy people across ages. A second PCR, run for roughly 7 to 11 cycles, used a sample-barcoded 5' primer plus a J-beta primer mix. TCRdb recomputed calls from the 5' RACE reads with MiXCR, one row per CDR3 protein. Of 1.5 million to 2 million distinct CDR3 sequences in the sample, around 48% were seen once. Material for sequencing was blood. The receptors shown here come from a woman between 35 and 50 years old in good health.

J is TRBJ2-4 and V is TRBV4-2, with D unresolved. Between the trimmed V and J ends, which lost 8 bases and 13 bases, there was a span of 12 bases. There are 10 residues in the CDR3. Germline V gives CDR1 LGHNA, CDR2 YNFKEQ. Here the CDR3 DNA reads TGTGCCAGCGCCTTGGTTGAGCAGTACTTC. Its protein is CASALVEQYF.

The J gene is TRBJ1-2, the V gene TRBV12-3 or TRBV12-4, with D hard to call. CDR3 length equals 12 residues. V lost 2 bases, J lost 6 bases, and 7 bases lay in between. The CDR3 loop is CASSLTSNGYTF. The CDR3 region has the DNA TGTGCCAGCAGTTTAACAAGCAATGGCTACACCTTC.

The rearrangement links TRBV12-3 or TRBV12-4 to TRBJ1-5; possibly TRBD1 for D (6 bases). V lost 5 bases and J lost 0, with 14 bases in between. The CDR3 is 16 amino acids. The CDR3 sequence is CASSQSRQASNQPQHF. Here the CDR3 DNA reads TGTGCCAGCAGTCAGTCCCGACAGGCTAGCAATCAGCCCCAGCATTTT.

The genes are TRBV24-1 and TRBJ2-1; D is uncertain. The CDR3 covers 14 residues. CDR1 and CDR2 from the germline V gene are KGHDR and SFDVKD. V was pared by 5 bases and J by 1 base, with 8 bases between. CDR3 protein: CATSAPDSYNEQFF. The CDR3 nucleotides are TGTGCCACCAGTGCGCCAGATTCCTACAATGAGCAGTTCTTC.

The chain employs TRBV3-1 and TRBJ2-3; unclear D gene. Deletions cut 4 bases from V and 0 bases from J, with 20 bases between. The CDR3 contains 18 residues. Germline CDR1 LGHDT, CDR2 YNNKEL (reference sequence). The CDR3 region has the DNA TGTGCCAGCAGCCTCAGAGGACGGACCGTTTCTAGCACAGATACGCAGTATTTT. Translation gives CASSLRGRTVSSTDTQYF.

V gene TRBV4-2 combines with J gene TRBJ1-2, with D unresolved. CDR3 length: 14 residues. Trimming removed 3 bases from V and 5 bases from J, with 13 bases in between. Per germline, CDR1 LGHNA and CDR2 YNFKEQ. In nucleotides, the CDR3 is TGTGCCAGCAGCCAGAGGCCAGCCCTATATGGCTACACCTTC. It specifies CASSQRPALYGYTF.

This clonotype occurred a few times. The chain combines TRBV9 with TRBJ2-3, with 7 bases that match TRBD1. V shed 3 bases and J 1 base; nucleotides not matched to a gene: 11. Looked up from germline, CDR1 is SGDLS and CDR2 is YYNGEE. This CDR3 has 17 residues. CDR3 protein: CASSDPIWDSRTDTQYF. DNA of the CDR3: TGTGCCAGCAGCGATCCCATATGGGACAGTCGCACAGATACGCAGTATTTT.

The rearrangement joins TRBV25-1 to TRBJ1-2; a possible D gene is TRBD1 (6 bases). Trimming removed 2 bases at V and 3 bases at J, with 16 bases between. Germline V gives CDR1 MGHDK, CDR2 SYGVNS. The CDR3 length is 16 residues. The CDR3 DNA reads as TGTGCCAGCAGTGAAGCACAGGGTACAGACTACTATGGCTACACCTTC. Translation gives CASSEAQGTDYYGYTF.

The gene calls are TRBV29-1 and TRBJ1-1; tentatively, D is TRBD1 (6 bases). The ends were cut back, 2 bases at V and 9 bases at J, with 16 bases in the middle. Germline V gives CDR1 SQVTM, CDR2 ANQGSEA. CDR3 size: 13 residues. DNA of the CDR3: TGCAGCGTTGAAACCCTGCAGGGGCTGCAAGCTTTCTTT. It codes for CSVETLQGLQAFF.

This clonotype has only a few counts. This chain uses TRBV28 with TRBJ1-1; a weak D match, TRBD1 (5 bases). Between the trimmed V and J ends, which lost 2 bases and 5 bases, there was a span of 12 bases. The CDR3 runs to 14 residues. Germline V CDR1 and CDR2: MDHEN, SYDVKM. The CDR3 DNA is TGTGCCAGCAGTTTAAGGGGAGGGAGGACTGAAGCTTTCTTT. Its protein is CASSLRGGRTEAFF.

V usage is TRBV12-3 or TRBV12-4 and J usage is TRBJ2-4; the match to TRBD2 covers 7 bases. The CDR3 has 17 amino acids. Trimming took 5 bases from V and 1 from J; bases not matched to a gene: 11. This CDR3 is CASSLWGGAGAKNIQYF. CDR3 nucleotides: TGTGCCAGCAGTCTATGGGGAGGGGCTGGGGCCAAAAACATTCAGTACTTC.

Only a few counts were recorded for this clonotype. One end of the junction fails to match germline, which may point to a read error. The chain couples TRBV7-7 to TRBJ2-1, with 9 nucleotides matching TRBD2. Germline loops: CDR1 SSHAT, CDR2 FNYEAQ (reference sequence). CDR3 length: 16 amino acids. The CDR3 here is CASSFGGGGSYNEQFF. The CDR3, as DNA: TGTGCTAGCAGCTTTGGCGGGGGGGGCTCCTACAATGAGCAGTTCTTC.

This clonotype was counted once. The chain carries TRBV10-3 and TRBJ2-6; a weak D match, TRBD2 (7 bases). The CDR3 totals 17 residues. V lost 8 bases to trimming and J lost 0 bases, with 17 bases between them. The germline V gene has CDR1 ENHRY and CDR2 SYGVKD. Here the CDR3 reads CAIGGADLNSGANVLTF. The CDR3 DNA reads TGTGCCATCGGGGGGGCCGATCTTAACTCTGGGGCCAACGTCCTGACTTTC.

The chain recombines TRBV27 with TRBJ2-3; 12 bases map to TRBD2. The ends lost 0 bases at V and 0 bases at J; junction bases unmatched: 7. The CDR3 has 19 residues. From germline, CDR1 is MNHEY and CDR2 SMNVEV (reference sequence). DNA of the CDR3: TGTGCCAGCAGTTTATCGCTACTAGCGGGGGGCCCTAGCACAGATACGCAGTATTTT. Amino acids: CASSLSLLAGGPSTDTQYF.

This clonotype was picked up a small number of times. The V and J genes are TRBV20-1 and TRBJ2-3, with a weak D call TRBD1 (6 bases). CDR3 size: 15 residues. The germline V gene has CDR1 DFQATT and CDR2 SNEGSKA (reference sequence). V lost 6 bases to trimming and J lost 5 bases, with 21 bases between them. CDR3 sequence reads: CSALPFGGTLDTQYF. The CDR3 bases are TGCAGTGCCTTACCCTTTGGGGGCACACTAGATACGCAGTATTTT.

The chain has TRBV7-2 and TRBJ2-5; D gene unclear. Between the trimmed V and J ends, which lost 2 bases and 5 bases, there was a span of 12 bases. There are 14 residues in the CDR3. The germline V gene encodes CDR1 SGHTA and CDR2 FQGNSA. CDR3 sequence: CASSLSPRAETQYF. CDR3 DNA sequence: TGTGCCAGCAGCTTATCGCCAAGAGCCGAGACCCAGTACTTC. Complete variable domain (other parts from reference TRBV7-2 and TRBJ2-5): GAGVSQSPSNKVTEKGKDVELRCDPISGHTALYWYRQSLGQGLEFLIYFQGNSAPDKSGLPSDRFSAERTGGSVSTLTIQRTQQEDSAVYLCASSLSPRAETQYFGPGTRLLVL.

The chain recombines TRBV27 with TRBJ2-4; TRBD1 might be the D (6 bases). The DNA end favors TRBJ2-7, so the J call may be wrong. Germline CDR1 MNHEY, CDR2 SMNVEV (reference sequence). The CDR3 sequence is 14 residues long. CDR3 nucleotides: TGTGCCAGCAGTAGCCGGGACATATACTACGAGCAGTACTTC. This encodes CASSSRDIYYEQYF.

This clonotype has a handful of counts. The CDR3 loop reads CASSLYGGTKQETQYF. CDR3 nucleotides: TGCGCCAGCAGCTTGTACGGGGGGACAAAACAAGAGACCCAGTACTTC. The chain links TRBV5-1 to TRBJ2-7; D may be TRBD2 (7 bases). The J call could be wrong; TRBJ2-5 is a better fit for the DNA end. The length of the CDR3 is 16 residues. The germline V gene encodes CDR1 SGHRS and CDR2 YFSETQ.

This chain joins TRBV3-1 and TRBJ1-6, with unresolved D. The CDR3 consists of 15 residues. V shed 1 base and J shed 7 bases, with 11 bases lying between them. Germline CDR1 and CDR2: LGHDT and YNNKEL (reference sequence). Here the CDR3 DNA reads TGTGCCAGCAGCCAAGCTCCGTCAGAAAATTCACCCCTCCACTTT. Its protein is CASSQAPSENSPLHF.

The V gene is TRBV6-2 or TRBV6-3, the J gene TRBJ2-1; 16 bases are a match to TRBD2. Germline values: CDR1 MNHEY, CDR2 SVGEGT. The J segment lost 4 bases and the V segment lost 2 bases, leaving 8 bases of the junction unmatched. This CDR3 is built from 19 residues. The DNA for the CDR3 is TGTGCCAGCAGTTACACGATGCCGGGACTAGCGGGGGGGTACAATGAGCAGTTCTTC. It translates to CASSYTMPGLAGGYNEQFF.

This chain connects TRBV12-3 or TRBV12-4 to TRBJ2-3, with TRBD2 matching over 10 bases. CDR3 size: 17 residues. V lost 5 bases and J lost 6; bases outside the gene matches: 14. The CDR3 sequence: CASSRSPGTSASDTQYF. CDR3 coding DNA: TGTGCCAGCAGTCGCAGTCCCGGGACTAGCGCCAGCGATACGCAGTATTTT.

The gene calls are TRBV9 and TRBJ2-7, with 7 nucleotides matching TRBD1. With V trimmed by 4 bases and J by 4 bases, 11 bases remained unmatched. The CDR3 runs 15 residues. Germline V gene sequence: CDR1 SGDLS, CDR2 YYNGEE. CDR3 bases: TGTGCCAGCAGCAAAGGGGGCCTTCGGTCATACGAGCAGTACTTC. Amino acids: CASSKGGLRSYEQYF.